This record concerns one T cell receptor beta chain sequence. Its antigen is currently unknown. RNA extraction and reverse transcription yielded cDNA as sequencing template. Sequencing used immunoSEQ multiplex PCR; TCRdb keeps in-frame clones, though not all of them. This sample yields roughly 98,000 clones, of which 60% to 75% are seen a single time; around 15% belongs to the top ten. The ends were cut back, 4 bases at V and 8 bases at J, with 9 bases in the middle. CDR3 length: 11 residues. In germline, CDR1 is SQVTM, CDR2 ANQGSEA. The sample comes from a study of CD8+ T cells in alopecia areata. Study at large: Scoring treated patients' severity relied on the percentage of scalp area affected. Study results and caveats: Lesional tissue from the scalp (especially in alopecia totalis/universalis) showed higher clonality than normal scalp. Clarity of TCR sharing across patients fell short of that in mice, possibly HLA-related.

As to treatment: oral pan-JAK inhibitor, 5-10 mg twice daily. The clonotype comes from a human donor with alopecia areata. The rearrangement uses TRBV29-1 and TRBJ1-3; tentative D call: TRBD1 (5 bases). This sample comprised CD8+ T cells sorted from blood, obtained at week 4, from a patient treated with tofacitinib. CDR3 sequence: CSVAEGDTIYF. The CDR3 DNA sequence: TGCAGCGTTGCGGAAGGGGACACCATATATTTT.